The present entry profiles one TCR beta chain with its context. Its antigen is as yet unknown. This sample stems from a study of Graves' ophthalmopathy and Graves' hyperthyroidism. Regarding the study as a whole: Most clonotypes expanded in thyroid above 0.001 frequency were present in blood too. A 13-signature model separated ophthalmopathy from stable hyperthyroidism, reaching less than 90% sensitivity and 81.08% specificity cross-validated.

V lost 5 bases to trimming and J lost 7 bases; unmatched junction nucleotides: 7. CDR1 is SGHVT, CDR2 SQSDAQ, per germline. The CDR3 extends over 13 amino acids. RNA transcripts provided the template for amplifying TCR beta CDR3 regions. HTBI-primed RT-PCR formed the first round, and a multiplex PCR formed the second. TCRdb used MiXCR to reprocess the multiplex PCR reads, holding one entry per CDR3 protein. This sample has around 670,000 distinct CDR3 sequences; 35% to 50% occur once, and the top ten carry approximately 43%. The sample comprised peripheral blood. V usage is TRBV7-4 and J usage is TRBJ1-2; the match to TRBD1 covers 7 bases. This TCR was sampled from an adult man with Graves' ophthalmopathy. The CDR3 sequence is CASSRDSGGGYTF. The CDR3 DNA reads TGTGCCAGCAGCCGGGACAGCGGGGGTGGCTACACCTTC.